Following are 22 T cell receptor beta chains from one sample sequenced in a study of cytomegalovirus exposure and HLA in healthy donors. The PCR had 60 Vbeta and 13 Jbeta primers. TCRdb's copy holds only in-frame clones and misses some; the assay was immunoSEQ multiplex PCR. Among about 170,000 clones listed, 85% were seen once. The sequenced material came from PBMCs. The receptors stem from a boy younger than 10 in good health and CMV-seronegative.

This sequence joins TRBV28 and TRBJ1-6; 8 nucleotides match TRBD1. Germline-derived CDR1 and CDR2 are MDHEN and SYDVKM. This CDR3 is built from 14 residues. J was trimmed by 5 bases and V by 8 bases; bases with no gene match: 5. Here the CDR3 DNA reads TGTGCCAGCCGAGAGACAGGGGATAATTCACCCCTCCACTTT. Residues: CASRETGDNSPLHF.

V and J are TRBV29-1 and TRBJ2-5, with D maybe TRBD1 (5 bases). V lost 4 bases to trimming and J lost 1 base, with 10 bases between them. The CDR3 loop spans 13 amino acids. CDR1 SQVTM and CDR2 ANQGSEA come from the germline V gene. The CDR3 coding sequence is TGCAGCGTTGCCAGGGAAAGCCAAGAGACCCAGTACTTC. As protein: CSVARESQETQYF.

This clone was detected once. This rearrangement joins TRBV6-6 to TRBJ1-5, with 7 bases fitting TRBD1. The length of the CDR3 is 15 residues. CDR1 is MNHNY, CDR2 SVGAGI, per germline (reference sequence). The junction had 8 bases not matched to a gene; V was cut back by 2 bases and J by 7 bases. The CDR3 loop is CASSYDRVKGQPQHF. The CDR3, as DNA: TGTGCCAGCAGTTACGACAGGGTGAAAGGCCAGCCCCAGCATTTT.

The CDR3 DNA is TGCACCAGCAGCGGACAGGGAGGGTACAATGAGCAGTTCTTC. Protein: CTSSGQGGYNEQFF. The chain couples TRBV1 to TRBJ2-1; the table's D call of TRBD1 was not tested on the DNA. TRBV1 is given as a pseudogene. This CDR3 comprises 14 residues.

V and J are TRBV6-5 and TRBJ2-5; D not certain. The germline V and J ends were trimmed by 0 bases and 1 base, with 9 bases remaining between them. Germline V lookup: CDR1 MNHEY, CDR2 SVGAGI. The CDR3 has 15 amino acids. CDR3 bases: TGTGCCAGCAGTTACTCGGCGGTGAGCCAAGAGACCCAGTACTTC. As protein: CASSYSAVSQETQYF.

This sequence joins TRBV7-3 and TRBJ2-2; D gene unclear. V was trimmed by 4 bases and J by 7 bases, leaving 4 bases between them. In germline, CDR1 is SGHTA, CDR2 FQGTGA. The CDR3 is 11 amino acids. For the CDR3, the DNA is TGTGCCAGCAGCTCTAACGGGGAGCTGTTTTTT. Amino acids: CASSSNGELFF.

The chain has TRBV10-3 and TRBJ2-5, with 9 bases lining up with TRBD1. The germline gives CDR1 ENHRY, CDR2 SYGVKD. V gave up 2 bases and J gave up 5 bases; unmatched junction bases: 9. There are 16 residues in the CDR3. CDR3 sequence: CAISEPDRGRAETQYF. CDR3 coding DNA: TGTGCCATCAGTGAGCCGGACAGGGGCCGCGCGGAGACCCAGTACTTC.

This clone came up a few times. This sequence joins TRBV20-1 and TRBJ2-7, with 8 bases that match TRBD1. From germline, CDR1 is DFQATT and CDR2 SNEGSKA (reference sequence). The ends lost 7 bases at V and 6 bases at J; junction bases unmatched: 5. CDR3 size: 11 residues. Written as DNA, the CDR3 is TGCAGTGTCCAGGGGGCCGGCGAGCAGTACGTC. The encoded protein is CSVQGAGEQYV.

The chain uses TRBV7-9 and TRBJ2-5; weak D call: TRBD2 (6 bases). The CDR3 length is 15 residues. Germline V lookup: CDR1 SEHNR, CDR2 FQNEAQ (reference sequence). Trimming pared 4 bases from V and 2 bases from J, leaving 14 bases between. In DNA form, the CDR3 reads TGTGCCAGCAGCTGGGGGGAGAGGTGGCAAGAGACCCAGTACTTC. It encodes CASSWGERWQETQYF. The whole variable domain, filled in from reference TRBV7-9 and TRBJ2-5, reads DTGVSQNPRHKITKRGQNVTFRCDPISEHNRLYWYRQTLGQGPEFLTYFQNEAQLEKSRLLSDRFSAERPKGSFSTLEIQRTEQGDSAMYLCASSWGERWQETQYFGPGTRLLVL.

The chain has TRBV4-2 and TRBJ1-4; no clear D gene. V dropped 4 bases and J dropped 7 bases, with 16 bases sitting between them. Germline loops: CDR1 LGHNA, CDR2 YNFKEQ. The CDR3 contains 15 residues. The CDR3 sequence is CASSRRLSRGEKLFF. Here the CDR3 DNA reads TGTGCCAGCAGCCGTAGACTGTCCCGGGGTGAAAAACTGTTTTTT.

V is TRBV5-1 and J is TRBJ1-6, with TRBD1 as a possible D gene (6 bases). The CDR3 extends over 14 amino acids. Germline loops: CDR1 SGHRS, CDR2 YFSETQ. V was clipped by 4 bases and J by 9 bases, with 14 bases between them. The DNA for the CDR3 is TGCGCCAGCAGCCCTGAGGGGGTGGGTTCACCCCTCCACTTT. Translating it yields CASSPEGVGSPLHF.

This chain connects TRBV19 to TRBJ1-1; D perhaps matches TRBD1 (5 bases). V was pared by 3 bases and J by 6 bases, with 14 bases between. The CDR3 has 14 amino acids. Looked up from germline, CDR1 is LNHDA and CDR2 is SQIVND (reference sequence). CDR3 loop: CASSIPGLDPEAFF. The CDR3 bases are TGTGCCAGTAGTATTCCGGGACTTGACCCTGAAGCTTTCTTT.

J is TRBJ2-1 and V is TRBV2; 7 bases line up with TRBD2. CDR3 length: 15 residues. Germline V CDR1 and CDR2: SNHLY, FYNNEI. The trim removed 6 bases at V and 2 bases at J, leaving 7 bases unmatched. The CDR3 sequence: CASRELASPYNEQFF. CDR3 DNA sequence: TGTGCCAGCAGGGAACTAGCGAGTCCCTACAATGAGCAGTTCTTC.

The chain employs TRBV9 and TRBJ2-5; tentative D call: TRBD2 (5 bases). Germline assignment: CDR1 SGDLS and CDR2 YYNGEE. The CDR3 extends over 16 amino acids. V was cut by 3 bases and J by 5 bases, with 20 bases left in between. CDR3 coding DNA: TGTGCCAGCAGCGCCGGAGCGGAAGGGATGTCGGAGACCCAGTACTTC. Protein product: CASSAGAEGMSETQYF. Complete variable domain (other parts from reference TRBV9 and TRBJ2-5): DSGVTQTPKHLITATGQRVTLRCSPRSGDLSVYWYQQSLDQGLQFLIQYYNGEERAKGNILERFSAQQFPDLHSELNLSSLELGDSALYFCASSAGAEGMSETQYFGPGTRLLVL.

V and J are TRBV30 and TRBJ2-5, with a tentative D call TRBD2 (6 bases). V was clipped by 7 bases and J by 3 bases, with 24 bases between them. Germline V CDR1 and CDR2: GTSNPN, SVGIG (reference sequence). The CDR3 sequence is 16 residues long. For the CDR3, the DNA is TGTGCCTACGACTCGGGACTCCCAGATGGAAAAGAGACCCAGTACTTC. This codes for CAYDSGLPDGKETQYF.

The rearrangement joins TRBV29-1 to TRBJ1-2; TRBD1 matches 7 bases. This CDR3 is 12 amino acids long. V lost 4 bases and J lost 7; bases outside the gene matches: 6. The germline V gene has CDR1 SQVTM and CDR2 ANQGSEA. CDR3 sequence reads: CSVGDREGGYTF. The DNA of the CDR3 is TGCAGCGTTGGGGACAGAGAAGGTGGCTACACCTTC. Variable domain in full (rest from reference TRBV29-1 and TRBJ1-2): SAVISQKPSRDICQRGTSLTIQCQVDSQVTMMFWYRQQPGQSLTLIATANQGSEATYESGFVIDKFPISRPNLTFSTLTVSNMSPEDSSIYLCSVGDREGGYTFGSGTRLTVV.

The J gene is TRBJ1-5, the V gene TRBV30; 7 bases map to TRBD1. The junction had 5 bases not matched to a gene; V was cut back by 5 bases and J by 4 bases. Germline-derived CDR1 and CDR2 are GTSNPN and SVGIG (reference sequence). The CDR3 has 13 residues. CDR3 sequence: CAWQGQRNQPQHF. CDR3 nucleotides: TGTGCCTGGCAGGGACAGAGGAATCAGCCCCAGCATTTT. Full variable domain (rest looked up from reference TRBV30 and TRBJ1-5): SQTIHQWPATLVQPVGSPLSLECTVEGTSNPNLYWYRQAAGRGLQLLFYSVGIGQISSEVPQNLSASRPQDRQFILSSKKLLLSDSGFYLCAWQGQRNQPQHFGDGTRLSIL.

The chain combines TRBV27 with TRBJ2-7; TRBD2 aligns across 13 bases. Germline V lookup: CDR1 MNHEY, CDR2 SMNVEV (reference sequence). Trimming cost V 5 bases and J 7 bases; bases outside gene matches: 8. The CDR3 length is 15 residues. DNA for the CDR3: TGTGCCAGCAGTGCCGGGACTAGCGGGAAATTGGAGCAGTACTTC. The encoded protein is CASSAGTSGKLEQYF.

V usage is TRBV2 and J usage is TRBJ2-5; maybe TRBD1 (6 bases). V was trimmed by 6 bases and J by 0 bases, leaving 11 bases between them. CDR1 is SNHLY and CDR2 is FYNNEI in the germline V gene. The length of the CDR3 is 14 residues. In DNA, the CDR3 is TGTGCCAGCAGCGCAGGACAGTACCAAGAGACCCAGTACTTC. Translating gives CASSAGQYQETQYF.

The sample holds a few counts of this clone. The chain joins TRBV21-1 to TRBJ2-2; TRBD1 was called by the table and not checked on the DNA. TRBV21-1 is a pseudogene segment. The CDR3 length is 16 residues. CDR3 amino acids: CASSKGQEENTGELFF. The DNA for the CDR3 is TGTGCCAGCAGCAAAGGACAGGAAGAGAACACCGGGGAGCTGTTTTTT.

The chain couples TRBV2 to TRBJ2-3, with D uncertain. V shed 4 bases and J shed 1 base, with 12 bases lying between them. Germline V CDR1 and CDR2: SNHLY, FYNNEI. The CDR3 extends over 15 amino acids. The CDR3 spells CASSAEILGTDTQYF. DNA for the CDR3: TGTGCCAGCAGTGCGGAGATCCTTGGCACAGATACGCAGTATTTT.

CDR3 amino acids: CASSPFRKYGYTF. The CDR3 DNA sequence: TGTGCCAGCAGCCCCTTCAGAAAGTATGGCTACACCTTC. The rearrangement uses TRBV7-9 and TRBJ1-2, with D unresolved. The CDR3 extends over 13 amino acids. Germline CDR1 is SEHNR and CDR2 is FQNEAQ (reference sequence). V was cut by 5 bases and J by 5 bases, with 12 bases left in between. Based on the CDR3 plus reference TRBV7-9 and TRBJ1-2, the full variable domain is DTGVSQNPRHKITKRGQNVTFRCDPISEHNRLYWYRQTLGQGPEFLTYFQNEAQLEKSRLLSDRFSAERPKGSFSTLEIQRTEQGDSAMYLCASSPFRKYGYTFGSGTRLTVV.